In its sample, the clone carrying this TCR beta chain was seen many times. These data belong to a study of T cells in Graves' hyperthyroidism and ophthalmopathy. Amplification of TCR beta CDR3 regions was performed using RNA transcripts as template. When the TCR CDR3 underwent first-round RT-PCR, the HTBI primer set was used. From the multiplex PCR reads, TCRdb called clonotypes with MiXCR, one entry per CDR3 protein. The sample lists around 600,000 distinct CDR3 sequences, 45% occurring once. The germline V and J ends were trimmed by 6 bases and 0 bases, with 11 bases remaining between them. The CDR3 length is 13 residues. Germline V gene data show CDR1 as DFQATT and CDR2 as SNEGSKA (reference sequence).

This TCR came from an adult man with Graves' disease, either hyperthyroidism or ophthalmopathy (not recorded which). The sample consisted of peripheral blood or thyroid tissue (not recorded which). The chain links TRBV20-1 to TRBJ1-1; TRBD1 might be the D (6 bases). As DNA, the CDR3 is TGCAGTGCGTGGAGGGGGGTGAACACTGAAGCTTTCTTT. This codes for CSAWRGVNTEAFF.